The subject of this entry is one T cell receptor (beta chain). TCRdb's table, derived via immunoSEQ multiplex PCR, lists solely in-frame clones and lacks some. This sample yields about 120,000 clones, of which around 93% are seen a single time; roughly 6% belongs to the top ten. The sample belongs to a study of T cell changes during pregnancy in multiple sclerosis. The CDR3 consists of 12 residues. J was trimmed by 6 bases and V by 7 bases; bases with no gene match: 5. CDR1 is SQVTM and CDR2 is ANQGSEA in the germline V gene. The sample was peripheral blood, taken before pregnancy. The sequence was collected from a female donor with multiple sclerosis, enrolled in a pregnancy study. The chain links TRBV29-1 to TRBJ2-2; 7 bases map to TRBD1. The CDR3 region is CSGSQGPGELFF. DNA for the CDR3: TGCAGCGGATCACAGGGGCCCGGGGAGCTGTTTTTT.